These 10 T cell receptor beta chains were sequenced from one sample in a study of blood T cell repertoires in COVID-19. Generated by immunoSEQ multiplex PCR, the TCRdb table keeps only in-frame clones and is missing some. The repertoire consists of roughly 480,000 clones, with nearly 90% occurring once and the leading ten covering over 0.7%. The sample consisted of peripheral blood. These TCRs come from a man aged 18 to 30 with COVID-19, enrolled during active disease.

The sample holds a few counts of this clone. The gene calls are TRBV2 and TRBJ1-5, with D perhaps matching TRBD1 (6 bases). The germline V gene encodes CDR1 SNHLY and CDR2 FYNNEI. The CDR3 runs 18 residues. V dropped 5 bases and J dropped 3 bases, with 23 bases sitting between them. CDR3 region: CASSPGVNREGPNQPQHF. The CDR3 DNA reads TGTGCCAGCAGTCCAGGGGTTAACAGGGAAGGCCCCAATCAGCCCCAGCATTTT.

This clone was counted at least ten times. An end of the junction does not agree with germline; a read error may underlie this. This chain connects TRBV12-3 or TRBV12-4 to TRBJ2-1, with D hard to call. CDR3 length equals 11 residues. The CDR3 coding sequence is TGTGCCAGCAGTTTAGCAACCGAGCGGTTCTTC. It specifies CASSLATERFF.

The CDR3 spells CASSQGRRDTQYF. The CDR3 DNA reads as TGTGCCAGCAGCCAGGGTAGGAGAGATACGCAGTATTTT. The chain recombines TRBV3-1 (or the pseudogene TRBV3-2) with TRBJ2-3; D is undetermined. Trimming took 3 bases from V and 5 from J, leaving 9 bases between them. The CDR3 runs 13 residues. Per germline, CDR1 LGHDT and CDR2 YNNKEL (reference sequence).

J is TRBJ1-1 and V is TRBV6-5; no firm D call. Germline V gene lookup returns CDR1 MNHEY and CDR2 SVGAGI. The CDR3 covers 15 residues. The CDR3 DNA sequence: TGTGCTACCCTGGGAGTTCTAGGTGTGAACACTGAAGCTTTCTTT. The encoded protein is CATLGVLGVNTEAFF.

With regard to this clone: Different DNA sequences within this sample yield the same CDR3. The chain recombines TRBV5-1 with TRBJ2-3, with TRBD2 matching 7 bases. Losses at the gene ends were 0 bases for V and 0 bases for J; bases not matched to a gene: 1. The CDR3 extends over 15 amino acids. Germline V gene sequence: CDR1 SGHRS, CDR2 YFSETQ. The CDR3 DNA sequence: TGCGCCAGCAGCTTGGTGGGAGGGAGCACAGATACGCAGTATTTT. Protein product: CASSLVGGSTDTQYF.

V and J are TRBV12-5 and TRBJ1-3; 10 bases are shared with TRBD1. This CDR3 contains 17 residues. Germline values: CDR1 LGHNT, CDR2 FRNRAP. V was pared by 6 bases and J by 0 bases, with 8 bases of the junction left unmatched. In nucleotides, the CDR3 is TGTGCTAGTGGACGACAGGGGGCCGATAGCTCTGGAAACACCATATATTTT. This translates into CASGRQGADSSGNTIYF. Complete variable domain (other parts from reference TRBV12-5 and TRBJ1-3): DARVTQTPRHKVTEMGQEVTMRCQPILGHNTVFWYRQTMMQGLELLAYFRNRAPLDDSGMPKDRFSAEMPDATLATLKIQPSEPRDSAVYFCASGRQGADSSGNTIYFGEGSWLTVV.

The chain joins TRBV4-1 to TRBJ1-6; D gene unclear. Germline CDR1 is MGHRA and CDR2 is YSYEKL. V lost 0 bases and J lost 0, with 12 bases in between. CDR3 length: 18 amino acids. Here the CDR3 reads CASSQDPRSYSYNSPLHF. For the CDR3, the DNA is TGCGCCAGCAGCCAAGATCCGAGGTCCTACTCCTATAATTCACCCCTCCACTTT.

The chain joins TRBV5-6 to TRBJ2-2, with a tentative D call TRBD1 (5 bases). The germline gives CDR1 SGHDT, CDR2 YYEEEE. Trimming took off 4 bases at V and 4 bases at J, with 11 bases between the two ends. The CDR3 consists of 14 residues. The CDR3 here is CASSAWGVTGELFF. CDR3 nucleotides: TGTGCCAGCAGCGCGTGGGGCGTCACCGGGGAGCTGTTTTTT.

J is TRBJ2-7 and V is TRBV5-4; D is perhaps TRBD2 (5 bases). Looked up from germline, CDR1 is SGHNT and CDR2 is YYREEE (reference sequence). V was clipped by 1 base and J by 7 bases, with 18 bases between them. The CDR3 loop spans 15 amino acids. CDR3 region: CASSLSGALRREQYF. The CDR3 DNA reads as TGTGCCAGCAGCTTGTCCGGCGCACTCCGGAGGGAGCAGTACTTC.

V and J are TRBV28 and TRBJ1-1, with a possible D match to TRBD1 (6 bases). V was trimmed by 7 bases and J by 7 bases, leaving 16 bases between them. The CDR3 spans 13 residues. From germline, CDR1 is MDHEN and CDR2 SYDVKM. The DNA for the CDR3 is TGTGCCAGCACCAAGGGGGTGCCAATTGAAGCTTTCTTT. It codes for CASTKGVPIEAFF.